Shown below are 23 T cell receptor beta chains from a single sample sequenced in a study of blood T cell repertoires in COVID-19. Sequencing was performed with immunoSEQ multiplex PCR; in TCRdb, only in-frame clones are kept and a portion is missing. The data contain roughly 200,000 clones, around 87% of them seen just once; the ten biggest clones take up under 30%. Sequences were obtained from PBMCs or T cells enriched from blood (not recorded which). These receptor sequences come from a woman aged 40 to 50 in a cohort exposed to, infected with or recovered from COVID-19 (not recorded which).

This chain connects TRBV12-2 to TRBJ1-1; TRBD1, the D gene given by the table, was not confirmed from the DNA. TRBV12-2 represents a pseudogene. This CDR3 contains 16 residues. This CDR3 reads CASRLAGGRLNTEAFF. Here the CDR3 DNA reads TGTGCAAGTCGCTTAGCAGGGGGCCGATTGAATACTGAAGCTTTCTTT.

The chain employs TRBV4-1 and TRBJ1-2, with 7 nucleotides matching TRBD1. Looked up from germline, CDR1 is MGHRA and CDR2 is YSYEKL. This CDR3 region has 16 residues. J gave up 4 bases and V 0 bases, and 8 bases lay outside the gene matches. This CDR3 reads CASSQDGDRSLYGYTF. In nucleotides, the CDR3 is TGCGCCAGCAGCCAAGACGGGGACAGATCTCTCTATGGCTACACCTTC.

The chain joins TRBV7-9 to TRBJ2-1; TRBD1 might be the D (6 bases). In germline, CDR1 is SEHNR, CDR2 FQNEAQ (reference sequence). CDR3 length equals 15 residues. V lost 1 base and J lost 8, with 15 bases in between. This chain's CDR3 is CASSLVPQGPHEQFF. The CDR3 DNA sequence: TGTGCCAGCAGCTTAGTACCCCAGGGGCCCCATGAGCAGTTCTTC.

The chain recombines TRBV5-1 with TRBJ1-5; tentatively, D is TRBD1 (5 bases). Germline loops: CDR1 SGHRS, CDR2 YFSETQ. Trimming took off 4 bases at V and 2 bases at J, with 10 bases between the two ends. This CDR3 contains 14 residues. This CDR3 reads CASSPGSGNQPQHF. CDR3 sequence (DNA): TGCGCCAGCAGCCCAGGGTCGGGCAATCAGCCCCAGCATTTT.

A single count supports this clone. V is TRBV19 and J is TRBJ2-1, with D possibly matching TRBD2 (5 bases). V was cut by 2 bases and J by 7 bases, with 12 bases left in between. The CDR3 covers 14 residues. Germline V gene sequence: CDR1 LNHDA, CDR2 SQIVND (reference sequence). CDR3 amino acids: CASSIPGPGNEQFF. CDR3 coding DNA: TGTGCCAGTAGTATACCCGGACCGGGAAATGAGCAGTTCTTC.

This clone was picked up one time. The rearrangement links TRBV7-9 to TRBJ2-5; D perhaps matches TRBD2 (5 bases). The CDR3 spans 14 residues. The germline gives CDR1 SEHNR, CDR2 FQNEAQ (reference sequence). V was cut by 5 bases and J by 4 bases, with 14 bases left in between. The CDR3 sequence: CASSPGLEIETQYF. The CDR3 region has the DNA TGTGCCAGCAGCCCTGGACTGGAAATAGAGACCCAGTACTTC.

CDR3 nucleotide sequence: TGTGCCAGCAGCGAACGGGGGCCTAGCGGGCTTGACGAGCAGTACTTC. It specifies CASSERGPSGLDEQYF. J is TRBJ2-7 and V is TRBV11-2, with 8 bases that match TRBD2. V was pared by 5 bases and J by 5 bases, with 14 bases of the junction left unmatched. Germline values: CDR1 SGHAT, CDR2 FQNNGV. The CDR3 covers 16 residues. Variable domain in full (rest from reference TRBV11-2 and TRBJ2-7): EAGVAQSPRYKIIEKRQSVAFWCNPISGHATLYWYQQILGQGPKLLIQFQNNGVVDDSQLPKDRFSAERLKGVDSTLKIQPAKLEDSAVYLCASSERGPSGLDEQYFGPGTRLTVT.

V is TRBV13 and J is TRBJ2-1, with 7 bases fitting TRBD1. V lost 3 bases to trimming and J lost 2 bases; unmatched junction nucleotides: 4. The length of the CDR3 is 15 residues. In germline, CDR1 is PRHDT, CDR2 FYEKMQ (reference sequence). The CDR3 sequence is CASSFPGGPYNEQFF. The CDR3, as DNA: TGTGCCAGCAGCTTCCCAGGGGGTCCCTACAATGAGCAGTTCTTC.

This chain connects TRBV5-1 to TRBJ1-2; D uncertain. Trimming left V 0 bases short and J 4 bases short, with 13 bases between. CDR3 length: 15 residues. Germline V CDR1 and CDR2: SGHRS, YFSETQ. The CDR3 loop reads CASSLAVIPLYGYTF. CDR3 DNA: TGCGCCAGCAGCTTGGCCGTAATCCCTCTCTATGGCTACACCTTC.

V gene TRBV15 combines with J gene TRBJ1-3, with TRBD1 identical over 7 bases. This CDR3 contains 15 residues. V dropped 6 bases and J dropped 0; count of bases not matched to a gene: 5. Germline-derived CDR1 and CDR2 are LNHNV and YYDKDF (reference sequence). The CDR3 sequence: CATRRDSNSGNTIYF. In DNA, the CDR3 is TGTGCCACCAGGAGGGACAGTAACTCTGGAAACACCATATATTTT.

V is TRBV9 and J is TRBJ2-3, with D perhaps TRBD2 (6 bases). There are 15 residues in the CDR3. Trimming pared 0 bases from V and 1 base from J, leaving 9 bases between. CDR1 and CDR2 (germline): SGDLS, YYNGEE. This CDR3 is CASSVVASGTDTQYF. For the CDR3, the DNA is TGTGCCAGCAGCGTAGTGGCTAGCGGCACAGATACGCAGTATTTT. Full variable domain (outside the CDR3, taken from reference TRBV9 and TRBJ2-3): DSGVTQTPKHLITATGQRVTLRCSPRSGDLSVYWYQQSLDQGLQFLIQYYNGEERAKGNILERFSAQQFPDLHSELNLSSLELGDSALYFCASSVVASGTDTQYFGPGTRLTVL.

The chain employs TRBV13 and TRBJ1-3; 9 nucleotides line up with TRBD1. The germline gives CDR1 PRHDT, CDR2 FYEKMQ (reference sequence). The CDR3 length is 15 residues. Trimming removed 5 bases from V and 8 bases from J; junction bases left unmatched: 10. The chain's CDR3 is CASSPGTGLGDTIYF. Written as DNA, the CDR3 is TGTGCCAGCAGCCCAGGGACAGGGCTTGGGGACACCATATATTTT.

The chain uses TRBV13 and TRBJ1-4, with D unclear. The CDR3 is 15 amino acids. Trimming stripped 1 base from V and 1 base from J, with 7 bases between. Germline V gene lookup returns CDR1 PRHDT and CDR2 FYEKMQ (reference sequence). CDR3 sequence (DNA): TGTGCCAGCAGCTTAGCACAGCTAACTAATGAAAAACTGTTTTTT. The encoded protein is CASSLAQLTNEKLFF. Full variable domain (rest looked up from reference TRBV13 and TRBJ1-4): AAGVIQSPRHLIKEKRETATLKCYPIPRHDTVYWYQQGPGQDPQFLISFYEKMQSDKGSIPDRFSAQQFSDYHSELNMSSLELGDSALYFCASSLAQLTNEKLFFGSGTQLSVL.

The V gene is TRBV10-3, the J gene TRBJ2-1; TRBD2 is a possible D gene (6 bases). This CDR3 contains 14 residues. Trimming stripped 8 bases from V and 4 bases from J, with 15 bases between. Germline V gene data show CDR1 as ENHRY and CDR2 as SYGVKD. The CDR3 reads CAILDSGSYNEQFF. CDR3 sequence (DNA): TGTGCCATCTTAGATAGCGGATCTTACAATGAGCAGTTCTTC.

The chain combines TRBV5-4 with TRBJ2-7; a weak D match, TRBD2 (5 bases). CDR3 size: 15 residues. Trimming left V 4 bases short and J 6 bases short, with 20 bases between. Per the germline V gene, CDR1 is SGHNT and CDR2 is YYREEE (reference sequence). This CDR3 is CASSVVGEVNPEQYF. DNA of the CDR3: TGTGCCAGCAGCGTAGTGGGAGAAGTTAACCCCGAGCAGTACTTC. The full variable domain, its missing parts supplied by reference TRBV5-4 and TRBJ2-7, is ETGVTQSPTHLIKTRGQQVTLRCSSQSGHNTVSWYQQALGQGPQFIFQYYREEENGRGNFPPRFSGLQFPNYSSELNVNALELDDSALYLCASSVVGEVNPEQYFGPGTRLTVT.

J is TRBJ2-3 and V is TRBV4-1, with D possibly TRBD1 on 5 matching bases. V lost 1 base to trimming and J lost 3 bases, with 23 bases between them. CDR1 is MGHRA, CDR2 YSYEKL, per germline. The CDR3 has 19 residues. The CDR3: CASSQVAIEQGKRTDTQYF. CDR3 sequence (DNA): TGCGCCAGCAGCCAAGTTGCAATCGAGCAGGGAAAGAGAACAGATACGCAGTATTTT.

The genes are TRBV6-5 and TRBJ1-3; no definite D call. V lost 4 bases, J lost 2 bases, and 6 bases lay in between. The CDR3 spans 13 residues. In germline, CDR1 is MNHEY, CDR2 SVGAGI. The CDR3: CASSSRAGNTIYF. CDR3 nucleotide sequence: TGTGCCAGCAGTTCCCGGGCTGGAAACACCATATATTTT.

V usage is TRBV7-9 and J usage is TRBJ1-1; D possibly corresponds to TRBD1 (6 bases). Germline CDR1 is SEHNR and CDR2 is FQNEAQ (reference sequence). This CDR3 spans 13 amino acids. The V end lost 0 bases, the J end lost 7 bases, and 9 bases lay between the germline ends. CDR3 loop: CASSLARTVEAFF. CDR3 in DNA: TGTGCCAGCAGCTTAGCCCGGACAGTTGAAGCTTTCTTT. Full variable domain (outside the CDR3, taken from reference TRBV7-9 and TRBJ1-1): DTGVSQNPRHKITKRGQNVTFRCDPISEHNRLYWYRQTLGQGPEFLTYFQNEAQLEKSRLLSDRFSAERPKGSFSTLEIQRTEQGDSAMYLCASSLARTVEAFFGQGTRLTVV.

The chain links TRBV7-8 to TRBJ1-4; TRBD1 matches at 8 bases. Per germline, CDR1 SGHVS and CDR2 FQNEAQ. V lost 3 bases to trimming and J lost 8 bases; unmatched junction nucleotides: 11. This CDR3 is 16 amino acids long. The CDR3 protein is CASSFATDRAGEKLFF. CDR3 DNA: TGTGCCAGCAGCTTCGCCACGGACAGGGCGGGAGAAAAACTGTTTTTT.

V usage is TRBV9 and J usage is TRBJ2-1; D is possibly TRBD2 (5 bases). This CDR3 is 12 amino acids long. Between the trimmed V and J ends, which lost 4 bases and 7 bases, there was a span of 9 bases. CDR1 SGDLS and CDR2 YYNGEE come from the germline V gene. CDR3: CASSPGVNEQFF. The CDR3 DNA reads TGTGCCAGCAGCCCCGGGGTAAATGAGCAGTTCTTC.

J is TRBJ2-1 and V is TRBV2, with 9 bases aligning to TRBD2. Germline-derived CDR1 and CDR2 are SNHLY and FYNNEI. The J segment lost 7 bases and the V segment lost 6 bases, leaving 7 bases of the junction unmatched. The CDR3 sequence is 14 residues long. DNA for the CDR3: TGTGCCAGCAGGTGGCTAGCGGGGCGTAATGAGCAGTTCTTC. Translating it yields CASRWLAGRNEQFF.

This sequence joins TRBV4-1 and TRBJ2-4, with D perhaps matching TRBD2 (7 bases). Trimming removed 4 bases at V and 8 bases at J, with 15 bases between. Germline values: CDR1 MGHRA, CDR2 YSYEKL. This CDR3 is built from 14 residues. The CDR3, as DNA: TGCGCCAGCAGCCCTTCCGGGGGGCGGGACATTCAGTACTTC. Translation: CASSPSGGRDIQYF.

V usage is TRBV6-6 and J usage is TRBJ1-2; TRBD1 aligns across 10 bases. Per germline, CDR1 MNHNY and CDR2 SVGAGI (reference sequence). The CDR3 is 14 residues long. The ends lost 6 bases at V and 6 bases at J; junction bases unmatched: 7. The CDR3 spells CASRPGTGVHGYTF. DNA of the CDR3: TGTGCCAGCAGACCCGGGACAGGGGTGCATGGCTACACCTTC.